Presented here are 30 T cell receptor beta chains from one specimen sequenced in a study of blood T cell repertoires in COVID-19. TCRdb keeps only in-frame clones here, not all; method: immunoSEQ multiplex PCR. The table has hundreds of thousands of clones, about 90% seen once. Sequenced: PBMCs or T cells enriched from blood (not recorded which). The receptors come from a woman under 40 who had recovered from COVID-19.

J is TRBJ1-2 and V is TRBV9; 10 bases map to TRBD1. Trimming took 3 bases from V and 5 from J; bases not matched to a gene: 10. The V gene's germline CDR1 is SGDLS and CDR2 YYNGEE. The CDR3 runs to 16 residues. The CDR3 coding sequence is TGTGCCAGCAGCGAGGATCCGGGACAGGGGAGATATGGCTACACCTTC. This translates into CASSEDPGQGRYGYTF.

The chain is built from TRBV5-8 and TRBJ1-2; possible D gene TRBD1, 6 bases. Germline CDR1 reads SGHTS; CDR2 reads YDEGEE. The CDR3 has 15 amino acids. Trimming removed 1 base from V and 3 bases from J, with 13 bases in between. The DNA for the CDR3 is TGTGCCAGCAGCTTGACCGTCAGGGGACACTATGGCTACACCTTC. Translation: CASSLTVRGHYGYTF.

This chain links TRBV15 with TRBJ2-2, with 7 bases lining up with TRBD1. The trim removed 4 bases at V and 1 base at J, leaving 9 bases unmatched. The CDR3 runs to 17 residues. Germline V gene lookup returns CDR1 LNHNV and CDR2 YYDKDF (reference sequence). The CDR3 loop reads CATSKGAASWNTGELFF. CDR3 sequence (DNA): TGTGCCACCAGCAAGGGGGCTGCCTCCTGGAACACCGGGGAGCTGTTTTTT.

V gene TRBV27 combines with J gene TRBJ2-2; 9 bases fit TRBD1. The CDR3 has 15 residues. Germline V gives CDR1 MNHEY, CDR2 SMNVEV (reference sequence). J lost 3 bases, V lost 3 bases, and 2 bases had no gene match. The chain's CDR3 is CASSLWTGDTGELFF. The CDR3 nucleotides read TGTGCCAGCAGTTTGTGGACAGGGGACACCGGGGAGCTGTTTTTT.

The chain couples TRBV28 to TRBJ2-7; D is perhaps TRBD1 (5 bases). The CDR3 covers 12 residues. With 3 bases removed from V and 5 bases from J, the gap between germline ends came to 8 bases. Germline V gene lookup returns CDR1 MDHEN and CDR2 SYDVKM. CDR3 nucleotides: TGTGCCAGCAGTTTGGACACGGACGAGCAGTACTTC. Translated, it gives CASSLDTDEQYF.

This chain links TRBV12-3 or TRBV12-4 with TRBJ1-3, with 8 bases that match TRBD1. The CDR3 runs 13 residues. V shed 8 bases, J shed 4 bases, and the junction held 4 bases outside the gene matches. The CDR3 bases are TGTGCCAGCTTCTGGACAGGGGGAAACACCATATATTTT. Protein product: CASFWTGGNTIYF.

The chain uses TRBV6-5 and TRBJ2-7; TRBD1 agrees at 9 bases. The V gene end was trimmed by 10 bases and the J gene end by 4 bases; junction bases not matched to a gene: 5. From germline, CDR1 is MNHEY and CDR2 SVGAGI. The CDR3 consists of 12 residues. The CDR3 nucleotides read TGTGCCACTTGCGGACAGGGGTACGAGCAGTACTTC. This encodes CATCGQGYEQYF.

The chain joins TRBV28 to TRBJ1-2; D is unresolved. The CDR3 has 15 residues. The germline gives CDR1 MDHEN, CDR2 SYDVKM. Deletions cut 6 bases from V and 2 bases from J, with 16 bases between. This CDR3 is CASSPTLGGNYGYTF. The CDR3 nucleotides read TGTGCCAGCAGCCCTACGCTGGGAGGCAACTATGGCTACACCTTC.

The chain recombines TRBV7-2 with TRBJ2-1; 12 nucleotides align to TRBD2. Trimming cost V 2 bases and J 8 bases; bases outside gene matches: 13. Germline CDR1 SGHTA, CDR2 FQGNSA. CDR3 length equals 18 residues. The CDR3 is CASSLRVTSGSYGDEQFF. The CDR3 DNA sequence: TGTGCCAGCAGCTTAAGGGTGACTAGCGGGAGTTATGGCGATGAGCAGTTCTTC.

The V gene is TRBV6-5, the J gene TRBJ2-7; D possibly corresponds to TRBD1 (6 bases). Germline V CDR1 and CDR2: MNHEY, SVGAGI. Trimming removed 5 bases from V and 2 bases from J, with 13 bases in between. The CDR3 sequence is 14 residues long. The CDR3: CASSPGHTTYEQYF. The CDR3 region has the DNA TGTGCCAGCAGTCCGGGACACACTACCTACGAGCAGTACTTC.

This chain connects TRBV6-5 to TRBJ2-7, with TRBD2 as a possible D gene (6 bases). The CDR3 length is 15 residues. The V end was cut by 2 bases, the J end by 2 bases, with 13 bases between. In germline, CDR1 is MNHEY, CDR2 SVGAGI. The CDR3 coding sequence is TGTGCCAGCAGTTACGCGCGGGGAGGACCCTACGAGCAGTACTTC. Translating it yields CASSYARGGPYEQYF.

The genes are TRBV7-9 and TRBJ2-7; no definite D call. The CDR3 extends over 17 amino acids. Germline CDR1 reads SEHNR; CDR2 reads FQNEAQ (reference sequence). Trimming shortened V by 5 bases and J by 4 bases, and 24 bases separated the two germline ends. The CDR3 loop reads CASSIIKKSRPEYEQYF. As DNA, the CDR3 is TGTGCCAGCAGCATTATAAAGAAGTCCAGGCCAGAGTACGAGCAGTACTTC.

This clone was recorded only once. This rearrangement joins TRBV18 to TRBJ1-4; the D gene is possibly TRBD1 (5 bases). CDR1 and CDR2 (germline): KGHSH, LQKENI. This CDR3 contains 16 residues. Trimming took 3 bases from V and 0 from J, leaving 11 bases between them. The CDR3 loop is CASSPRGGATNEKLFF. Here the CDR3 DNA reads TGTGCCAGCTCACCGCGTGGGGGGGCAACTAATGAAAAACTGTTTTTT.

The gene calls are TRBV19 and TRBJ1-5, with D tentatively TRBD1 (6 bases). The CDR3 is 13 amino acids. The V gene's germline CDR1 is LNHDA and CDR2 SQIVND (reference sequence). V shed 8 bases and J shed 6 bases, with 14 bases lying between them. CDR3 DNA sequence: TGTGCCAGTGCTGGACAGCAAGGTCAGCCCCAGCATTTT. It specifies CASAGQQGQPQHF.

The chain uses TRBV2 and TRBJ2-7; the D is unclear. The ends were cut back, 6 bases at V and 7 bases at J, with 19 bases in the middle. The CDR3 contains 14 residues. Germline lookup yields CDR1 SNHLY and CDR2 FYNNEI. CDR3 bases: TGTGCCAGCAGCCGGGTAGAGACTGCTGGGGAGCAGTACTTC. It codes for CASSRVETAGEQYF.

The gene calls are TRBV5-6 and TRBJ2-3; D gene ambiguous. V was shortened by 2 bases and J by 4 bases, with 11 bases between the two germline ends. This CDR3 comprises 14 residues. Germline V CDR1 and CDR2: SGHDT, YYEEEE. The CDR3 is CASSLRLGADTQYF. The CDR3, as DNA: TGTGCCAGCAGCTTAAGACTTGGCGCAGATACGCAGTATTTT.

This rearrangement joins TRBV27 to TRBJ1-4; no firm D call. Trimming removed 5 bases from V and 0 bases from J, with 7 bases in between. CDR1 and CDR2 (germline): MNHEY, SMNVEV (reference sequence). The CDR3 totals 14 residues. Here the CDR3 DNA reads TGTGCCAGCAGTCCACTTGCAACTAATGAAAAACTGTTTTTT. Translating it yields CASSPLATNEKLFF.

The gene calls are TRBV5-6 and TRBJ2-5, with D tentatively TRBD2 (7 bases). The germline V gene has CDR1 SGHDT and CDR2 YYEEEE. This CDR3 has 16 amino acids. V shed 0 bases and J shed 2 bases, with 14 bases lying between them. CDR3 coding DNA: TGTGCCAGCAGCTTGGTGGGGGGGCCGGGGCAAGAGACCCAGTACTTC. Amino acid sequence: CASSLVGGPGQETQYF.

The chain links TRBV2 to TRBJ1-5; 7 positions match TRBD1. Losses at the gene ends were 5 bases for V and 2 bases for J; bases not matched to a gene: 9. The CDR3 extends over 16 amino acids. Germline V lookup: CDR1 SNHLY, CDR2 FYNNEI. The CDR3 here is CASSPNTGAGNQPQHF. The CDR3 DNA follows: TGTGCCAGCAGTCCTAACACAGGGGCGGGCAATCAGCCCCAGCATTTT. The variable domain in full, completed from reference TRBV2 and TRBJ1-5, reads EPEVTQTPSHQVTQMGQEVILRCVPISNHLYFYWYRQILGQKVEFLVSFYNNEISEKSEIFDDQFSVERPDGSNFTLKIRSTKLEDSAMYFCASSPNTGAGNQPQHFGDGTRLSIL.

The rearrangement links TRBV15 to TRBJ1-4; D is ambiguous. The germline V gene encodes CDR1 LNHNV and CDR2 YYDKDF (reference sequence). The CDR3 runs 15 residues. Trimming stripped 0 bases from V and 6 bases from J, with 11 bases between. CDR3 bases: TGTGCCACCAGCAGAGATGTGGGTGCGGATGAAAAACTGTTTTTT. Translation: CATSRDVGADEKLFF.

The chain carries TRBV13 and TRBJ2-5; 9 positions agree with TRBD1. The CDR3 has 18 amino acids. Germline CDR1 and CDR2: PRHDT and FYEKMQ (reference sequence). V was clipped by 4 bases and J by 2 bases; unmatched bases: 14. The CDR3 coding sequence is TGTGCCAGCAGCTCTACTTCAAAGGACAGGGGTGGTCAAGAGACCCAGTACTTC. Translated: CASSSTSKDRGGQETQYF.

This sequence joins TRBV30 and TRBJ2-7, with D unclear. CDR3 length: 13 amino acids. Trimming shortened V by 3 bases and J by 2 bases, and 11 bases separated the two germline ends. Germline V gene data show CDR1 as GTSNPN and CDR2 as SVGIG (reference sequence). The CDR3 protein is CAWSTQITYEQYF. The CDR3, as DNA: TGTGCCTGGAGCACACAGATCACCTACGAGCAGTACTTC.

This chain links TRBV28 with TRBJ2-7; a possible D gene is TRBD1 (5 bases). The ends were cut back, 6 bases at V and 4 bases at J, with 10 bases in the middle. Per the germline V gene, CDR1 is MDHEN and CDR2 is SYDVKM. This CDR3 region has 12 residues. The CDR3, as DNA: TGTGCCAGCAGCCGATCAGGGTACGAGCAGTACTTC. Protein sequence: CASSRSGYEQYF.

V usage is TRBV9 and J usage is TRBJ1-4; no reliable D call. Trimming cost V 3 bases and J 8 bases, with 17 bases left between them. The CDR3 has 15 residues. CDR1 and CDR2 from the germline V gene are SGDLS and YYNGEE. CDR3 sequence reads: CASSDPRGTAEKLFF. The CDR3 region has the DNA TGTGCCAGCAGCGACCCCCGCGGCACGGCAGAAAAACTGTTTTTT.

This sequence joins TRBV5-8 and TRBJ1-1; TRBD1 matches 9 bases. Germline CDR1 reads SGHTS; CDR2 reads YDEGEE. Unmatched junction bases numbered 9, after V lost 3 bases and J lost 0 bases. The CDR3 has 17 residues. The DNA of the CDR3 is TGTGCCAGCAGCTGGGGGACAGGGTCGAGGATGAACACTGAAGCTTTCTTT. This translates into CASSWGTGSRMNTEAFF.

This clone was recorded only once. The CDR3 DNA reads as TGTGCCAGCAGTGTACGCAGGGTGGGGAATGAAAAACTGTTTTTT. It yields the protein CASSVRRVGNEKLFF. This chain links TRBV25-1 with TRBJ1-4; D is perhaps TRBD1 (5 bases). Between the trimmed V and J ends, which lost 4 bases and 5 bases, there was a span of 14 bases. Germline V gene data show CDR1 as MGHDK and CDR2 as SYGVNS. The CDR3 has 15 residues.

J is TRBJ1-5 and V is TRBV11-2; D not resolved. This CDR3 is built from 15 residues. Trimming removed 5 bases at V and 0 bases at J, with 11 bases between. Germline V gene sequence: CDR1 SGHAT, CDR2 FQNNGV. The CDR3 here is CASSLGKYSNQPQHF. CDR3 DNA sequence: TGTGCCAGCAGCCTCGGGAAATATAGCAATCAGCCCCAGCATTTT.

The chain couples TRBV19 to TRBJ1-1; 11 bases are a match to TRBD1. The V gene end was trimmed by 4 bases and the J gene end by 5 bases; junction bases not matched to a gene: 6. This CDR3 contains 15 residues. Germline lookup yields CDR1 LNHDA and CDR2 SQIVND (reference sequence). In nucleotides, the CDR3 is TGTGCCAGTAGTACTGCCGGGACAGGGGGTACTGAAGCTTTCTTT. As protein: CASSTAGTGGTEAFF.

In this sample, this clone turned up once. V gene TRBV7-6 combines with J gene TRBJ1-1; 8 bases are shared with TRBD1. Germline trimming cut 1 base from V and 4 bases from J; bases unmatched to any gene: 17. This CDR3 has 19 amino acids. Germline CDR1 SGHVS, CDR2 FNYEAQ. CDR3: CASSLDATGVKFGGTEAFF. The CDR3 coding sequence is TGTGCCAGCAGCTTAGACGCGACAGGGGTAAAATTTGGGGGCACTGAAGCTTTCTTT.

This chain connects TRBV27 to TRBJ1-5; 8 bases fit TRBD1. V dropped 4 bases and J dropped 6; count of bases not matched to a gene: 14. CDR3 length: 17 amino acids. The germline CDR1 and CDR2 sequences are MNHEY and SMNVEV (reference sequence). CDR3 residues: CASSSRQGFVLGQPQHF. Written as DNA, the CDR3 is TGTGCCAGCAGTTCCCGACAGGGGTTCGTGTTGGGTCAGCCCCAGCATTTT.